The 27 T cell receptor beta chains presented below share a single source sample, sequenced in a study of shared clonotypes between healthy human individuals. Using immunoSEQ multiplex PCR, the repertoire was profiled, and TCRdb retains in-frame clones only, with some absent. The sample shows about 990,000 clones, 70% to 80% of them seen only once. The sample comprised memory CD4+ T cells from PBMCs. The subset was: CD45RA-negative fraction. The source is a man between 18 and 35 years old in good health. Some clones in this sample may be carry-over from other donors' samples.

The V gene is TRBV19, the J gene TRBJ1-1; D not resolved. The germline V and J ends were trimmed by 2 bases and 1 base, with 14 bases remaining between them. The CDR3 runs 16 residues. Germline V lookup: CDR1 LNHDA, CDR2 SQIVND (reference sequence). The CDR3 protein is CASSIRERAANTEAFF. The CDR3 region has the DNA TGTGCCAGTAGTATAAGGGAAAGGGCGGCGAACACTGAAGCTTTCTTT.

V gene TRBV7-3 combines with J gene TRBJ1-4, with D unclear. The germline V and J ends were trimmed by 5 bases and 6 bases, with 16 bases remaining between them. Germline CDR1 reads SGHTA; CDR2 reads FQGTGA. The CDR3 totals 15 residues. The CDR3 nucleotides are TGTGCCAGCAGCCCCAATGGGTGGGGTGATGAAAAACTGTTTTTT. It translates to CASSPNGWGDEKLFF.

The chain is built from TRBV6-5 and TRBJ1-5, with unresolved D. This CDR3 spans 15 amino acids. The V gene's germline CDR1 is MNHEY and CDR2 SVGAGI. Trimming cost V 6 bases and J 0 bases, with 12 bases left between them. CDR3 nucleotides: TGTGCCAGCAGCCCCCATAAGTATAGCAATCAGCCCCAGCATTTT. This gives the protein CASSPHKYSNQPQHF.

The CDR3 spells CASSPSTAGYEQYF. CDR3 nucleotide sequence: TGTGCCAGCTCACCATCGACAGCGGGGTACGAGCAGTACTTC. J is TRBJ2-7 and V is TRBV18; the match to TRBD2 covers 7 bases. Germline V lookup: CDR1 KGHSH, CDR2 LQKENI. After removal of 2 bases from V and 4 bases from J, the junction contained 5 bases not matched to a gene. The CDR3 extends over 14 amino acids.

The chain combines TRBV11-3 with TRBJ2-5, with a possible D match to TRBD2 (6 bases). The germline V gene encodes CDR1 SGHNT and CDR2 YENEEA. The CDR3 is made up of 12 amino acids. Trimming shortened V by 5 bases and J by 10 bases, and 14 bases separated the two germline ends. CDR3 bases: TGTGCCAGCAGCCTACAGACGGGGGACCAGTACTTC. It encodes CASSLQTGDQYF.

J is TRBJ2-4 and V is TRBV4-2, with D unresolved. V lost 3 bases and J 7 bases, leaving 13 bases between the germline ends. This CDR3 spans 14 amino acids. Per the germline V gene, CDR1 is LGHNA and CDR2 is YNFKEQ. The CDR3 DNA follows: TGTGCCAGCAGCCAGGAACGGCCCCAGAACATTCAGTACTTC. This encodes CASSQERPQNIQYF.

The chain employs TRBV5-4 and TRBJ2-2; 7 positions agree with TRBD2. Trimming took 4 bases from V and 5 from J; bases not matched to a gene: 11. This CDR3 has 16 amino acids. CDR1 and CDR2 (germline): SGHNT, YYREEE (reference sequence). The CDR3 DNA follows: TGTGCCAGCAGCCGAGCGGGGCGGCGTGGAACCGGGGAGCTGTTTTTT. Residues: CASSRAGRRGTGELFF.

The CDR3: CASGQGETEAFF. CDR3 sequence (DNA): TGTGCCAGCGGACAGGGTGAAACTGAAGCTTTCTTT. The chain employs TRBV6-6 and TRBJ1-1, with 8 bases identical to TRBD1. Germline V gene lookup returns CDR1 MNHNY and CDR2 SVGAGI (reference sequence). After removal of 8 bases from V and 5 bases from J, the junction contained 4 bases not matched to a gene. This CDR3 spans 12 amino acids.

V gene TRBV5-4 combines with J gene TRBJ1-4; 9 bases fit TRBD1. The V segment lost 2 bases and the J segment 0 bases; nucleotides outside the gene matches: 2. The CDR3 totals 16 residues. Per germline, CDR1 SGHNT and CDR2 YYREEE (reference sequence). The CDR3 DNA sequence: TGTGCCAGCAGCTTACAGGGGGCGGCAACTAATGAAAAACTGTTTTTT. It codes for CASSLQGAATNEKLFF.

The J gene is TRBJ1-3, the V gene TRBV9; D gene uncertain. V shed 0 bases and J shed 0 bases, with 10 bases lying between them. The CDR3 has 16 residues. Germline CDR1 is SGDLS and CDR2 is YYNGEE. The CDR3 nucleotides are TGTGCCAGCAGCGTAGATAGTGCTCTCTCTGGAAACACCATATATTTT. This sequence encodes CASSVDSALSGNTIYF. Variable domain in full (rest from reference TRBV9 and TRBJ1-3): DSGVTQTPKHLITATGQRVTLRCSPRSGDLSVYWYQQSLDQGLQFLIQYYNGEERAKGNILERFSAQQFPDLHSELNLSSLELGDSALYFCASSVDSALSGNTIYFGEGSWLTVV.

The rearrangement links TRBV7-3 to TRBJ1-4; no definite D call. This CDR3 is 15 amino acids long. Germline CDR1 and CDR2: SGHTA and FQGTGA. V shed 1 base and J shed 8 bases, with 14 bases lying between them. CDR3 region: CASSLNARRGEKLFF. The CDR3 region has the DNA TGTGCCAGCAGCTTAAATGCGAGGCGAGGAGAAAAACTGTTTTTT.

The chain employs TRBV19 and TRBJ1-5; tentatively, D is TRBD1 (6 bases). The V gene lost 10 bases and the J gene lost 1 base, with 20 bases spanning the gap. Germline CDR1 reads LNHDA; CDR2 reads SQIVND (reference sequence). The CDR3 sequence is 16 residues long. CDR3 sequence reads: CATTPRGRGSNQPQHF. The CDR3 DNA reads as TGTGCCACGACACCCCGGGGGCGAGGGAGCAATCAGCCCCAGCATTTT.

V is TRBV28 and J is TRBJ2-7; no clear D. Germline-derived CDR1 and CDR2 are MDHEN and SYDVKM. Trimming shortened V by 5 bases and J by 0 bases, and 20 bases separated the two germline ends. The CDR3 is 17 residues long. The CDR3 region is CASSPRPGYGGSYEQYF. The CDR3 region has the DNA TGTGCCAGCAGTCCCCGGCCCGGGTATGGCGGCTCCTACGAGCAGTACTTC.

The chain's CDR3 is CASSPSLRVLNEQFF. In DNA, the CDR3 is TGTGCCAGCAGCCCGTCACTGCGGGTCCTCAATGAGCAGTTCTTC. This chain links TRBV7-2 with TRBJ2-1; maybe TRBD2 (5 bases). This CDR3 contains 15 residues. Between the trimmed V and J ends, which lost 5 bases and 6 bases, there was a span of 17 bases. CDR1 is SGHTA, CDR2 FQGNSA, per germline.

The chain links TRBV6-5 to TRBJ1-5; TRBD1 aligns across 7 bases. V lost 4 bases, J lost 9 bases, and 6 bases stayed unmatched. CDR3 size: 13 residues. Germline CDR1 and CDR2: MNHEY and SVGAGI. CDR3: CASSSRDSRPQHF. The CDR3 DNA sequence: TGTGCCAGCAGTTCCAGGGACAGCCGGCCCCAGCATTTT.

J is TRBJ1-2 and V is TRBV5-4, with D unclear. The CDR3 has 13 residues. V was trimmed by 4 bases and J by 1 base, leaving 8 bases between them. The germline V gene has CDR1 SGHNT and CDR2 YYREEE (reference sequence). CDR3 in amino acids: CASSGSYNYGYTF. The CDR3 region has the DNA TGTGCCAGCAGCGGCAGCTATAACTATGGCTACACCTTC.

Regarding this clone: A far larger clone is one nucleotide away, so this likely arose from a read error. This chain connects TRBV6-1 to TRBJ2-1, with D maybe TRBD1 (6 bases). Trimming stripped 9 bases from V and 9 bases from J, with 24 bases between. The CDR3 runs to 15 residues. Germline loops: CDR1 MNHNS, CDR2 SASEGT. CDR3 DNA sequence: TGTGCCAGTCACTTCCTATATGAGGGGGATGGTGAGCAGTTCTTC. It codes for CASHFLYEGDGEQFF.

The chain recombines TRBV5-1 with TRBJ2-6; D not resolved. The V and J ends lost 4 bases and 2 bases respectively, with 4 bases between them. The germline gives CDR1 SGHRS, CDR2 YFSETQ. This CDR3 is 13 amino acids long. CDR3: CASSETGANVLTF. The CDR3 DNA sequence: TGCGCCAGCAGCGAAACTGGGGCCAACGTCCTGACTTTC.

The chain is built from TRBV4-1 and TRBJ2-5; 7 positions match TRBD1. With 8 bases clipped from V and 4 bases from J, the junction kept 7 bases outside the gene matches. Germline V lookup: CDR1 MGHRA, CDR2 YSYEKL. The CDR3 totals 13 residues. DNA for the CDR3: TGCGCCAGCCGACAGGGATGGGGAGAGACCCAGTACTTC. Translating it yields CASRQGWGETQYF.

The V and J genes are TRBV7-2 and TRBJ2-7, with TRBD1 identical over 8 bases. V shed 5 bases, J shed 6 bases, and the junction held 9 bases outside the gene matches. CDR1 and CDR2 from the germline V gene are SGHTA and FQGNSA. The CDR3 runs to 14 residues. The CDR3: CASSTRQGTLEQYF. The CDR3 nucleotides are TGTGCCAGCAGCACCCGACAGGGGACCCTCGAGCAGTACTTC.

The V gene is TRBV7-2, the J gene TRBJ2-7; either TRBD1 or TRBD2 may supply D (5 bases each). Trimming pared 3 bases from V and 7 bases from J, leaving 13 bases between. The CDR3 is made up of 13 amino acids. CDR1 and CDR2 from the germline V gene are SGHTA and FQGNSA. The chain's CDR3 is CASSLGRDREQYF. CDR3 DNA sequence: TGTGCCAGCAGCTTGGGACGGGATAGGGAGCAGTACTTC.

The chain recombines TRBV18 with TRBJ1-2; D is perhaps TRBD1 (6 bases). The CDR3 spans 14 residues. Germline V lookup: CDR1 KGHSH, CDR2 LQKENI. V lost 2 bases to trimming and J lost 2 bases, with 9 bases between them. The chain's CDR3 is CASSPLTGNYGYTF. Written as DNA, the CDR3 is TGTGCCAGCTCACCATTGACAGGCAACTATGGCTACACCTTC.

This chain uses TRBV7-9 with TRBJ2-6; TRBD1 aligns across 7 bases. V shed 4 bases, J shed 2 bases, and the junction held 5 bases outside the gene matches. CDR3 size: 16 residues. Germline assignment: CDR1 SEHNR and CDR2 FQNEAQ (reference sequence). Here the CDR3 reads CASSSRQGAGANVLTF. Written as DNA, the CDR3 is TGTGCCAGCAGCTCAAGACAGGGAGCTGGGGCCAACGTCCTGACTTTC.

The DNA for the CDR3 is TGTGCCAGCACGGCAATAGGGAGTAATGAGAGCGAGCAGTACTTC. This sequence encodes CASTAIGSNESEQYF. The rearrangement uses TRBV7-3 and TRBJ2-7; D possibly corresponds to TRBD2 (5 bases). CDR1 and CDR2 (germline): SGHTA, FQGTGA. The length of the CDR3 is 15 residues. V lost 7 bases and J lost 6, with 22 bases in between. Full variable domain (outside the CDR3, taken from reference TRBV7-3 and TRBJ2-7): GAGVSQTPSNKVTEKGKYVELRCDPISGHTALYWYRQSLGQGPEFLIYFQGTGAADDSGLPNDRFFAVRPEGSVSTLKIQRTERGDSAVYLCASTAIGSNESEQYFGPGTRLTVT.

This clone has just a few counts. The chain is built from TRBV28 and TRBJ1-2, with D possibly TRBD1 on 6 matching bases. CDR1 and CDR2 (germline): MDHEN, SYDVKM. The CDR3 runs to 14 residues. V gave up 3 bases and J gave up 4 bases, with 12 bases separating them. The CDR3 DNA sequence: TGTGCCAGCAGTTTGTTCGGACAGCTCTATGGCTACACCTTC. Encoded protein: CASSLFGQLYGYTF.

The chain joins TRBV28 to TRBJ2-1; the D call may be TRBD1 or TRBD2 (5 bases each). With 3 bases removed from V and 0 bases from J, the gap between germline ends came to 15 bases. The CDR3 contains 17 residues. The germline V gene has CDR1 MDHEN and CDR2 SYDVKM. The CDR3 here is CASSFPRGGSSYNEQFF. The CDR3 DNA reads as TGTGCCAGCAGTTTCCCCCGGGGCGGTAGCTCCTACAATGAGCAGTTCTTC.

Worth noting for this clone: Other DNA sequences of this sample code for an identical CDR3. V gene TRBV11-3 combines with J gene TRBJ2-3; 8 positions match TRBD2. The CDR3 extends over 15 amino acids. J lost 2 bases, V lost 1 base, and 2 bases had no gene match. Germline V gene sequence: CDR1 SGHNT, CDR2 YENEEA. As DNA, the CDR3 is TGTGCCAGCAGCTTAGCGGGAGGGCTCACAGATACGCAGTATTTT. It translates to CASSLAGGLTDTQYF.